This entry lists 29 T cell receptor beta chains sequenced from one sample in a study of CD8 T cells in Susac syndrome. A quantity of roughly 0.5 to 1 ug RNA underwent reverse transcription using random hexamers. TCRdb analysed the immunoSEQ multiplex PCR reads with MiXCR anew, one entry per CDR3 protein. The profile shows approximately 180,000 distinct CDR3 sequences, approximately 94% of them singletons. Source material: CD4+ T cells from PBMCs. These receptors were taken from a human donor with multiple sclerosis.

The chain is built from TRBV20-1 and TRBJ2-1; D possibly corresponds to TRBD2 (6 bases). V shed 0 bases and J shed 3 bases, with 9 bases lying between them. CDR3 length equals 14 residues. Germline V lookup: CDR1 DFQATT, CDR2 SNEGSKA (reference sequence). CDR3 protein: CSARDPRDYNEQFF. For the CDR3, the DNA is TGCAGTGCTAGAGATCCGCGGGACTACAATGAGCAGTTCTTC.

The chain employs TRBV6-5 and TRBJ2-5, with a weak D call TRBD2 (6 bases). V lost 0 bases, J lost 5 bases, and 10 bases lay in between. The CDR3 covers 14 residues. Germline V gene data show CDR1 as MNHEY and CDR2 as SVGAGI. The CDR3 coding sequence is TGTGCCAGCAGTTACTCCTGGGGGACTGAGACCCAGTACTTC. Translation gives CASSYSWGTETQYF.

The chain links TRBV28 to TRBJ1-1, with D possibly being TRBD1 (5 bases). Trimming shortened V by 11 bases and J by 3 bases, and 10 bases separated the two germline ends. Germline values: CDR1 MDHEN, CDR2 SYDVKM. This CDR3 is 11 amino acids long. DNA of the CDR3: TGTGCCCGAACGGGGGACACTGAAGCTTTCTTT. It is translated as CARTGDTEAFF. Looking up the rest from reference TRBV28 and TRBJ1-1 gives the full variable domain: DVKVTQSSRYLVKRTGEKVFLECVQDMDHENMFWYRQDPGLGLRLIYFSYDVKMKEKGDIPEGYSVSREKKERFSLILESASTNQTSMYLCARTGDTEAFFGQGTRLTVV.

J is TRBJ1-2 and V is TRBV30; 8 nucleotides align to TRBD1. The CDR3 is 12 residues long. V was clipped by 8 bases and J by 8 bases; unmatched bases: 10. Germline V gene lookup returns CDR1 GTSNPN and CDR2 SVGIG (reference sequence). CDR3 sequence reads: CARGRTGTGYTF. CDR3 bases: TGTGCCCGCGGCCGGACAGGGACGGGCTACACCTTC.

The rearrangement joins TRBV18 to TRBJ2-5, with a possible D match to TRBD2 (5 bases). The CDR3 has 13 residues. In germline, CDR1 is KGHSH, CDR2 LQKENI. The V end lost 6 bases, the J end lost 4 bases, and 12 bases lay between the germline ends. The CDR3 region has the DNA TGTGCCAGCTCTGGAGGCGGTTCAGAGACCCAGTACTTC. It translates to CASSGGGSETQYF.

The chain couples TRBV19 to TRBJ1-5; D ambiguous. From germline, CDR1 is LNHDA and CDR2 SQIVND (reference sequence). With 6 bases removed from V and 5 bases from J, the gap between germline ends came to 14 bases. The CDR3 sequence is 14 residues long. The chain's CDR3 is CASSSGVEDQPQHF. CDR3 nucleotides: TGTGCCAGTAGCAGCGGGGTCGAAGATCAGCCCCAGCATTTT.

The J gene is TRBJ1-3, the V gene TRBV20-1; D call uncertain. This CDR3 spans 10 amino acids. Trimming left V 3 bases short and J 5 bases short, with 2 bases between. Germline assignment: CDR1 DFQATT and CDR2 SNEGSKA (reference sequence). The CDR3: CSASRNTIYF. The DNA of the CDR3 is TGCAGTGCTAGTCGAAACACCATATATTTT.

This clonotype has only one observation. The gene calls are TRBV9 and TRBJ2-3; no clear D gene. Germline V lookup: CDR1 SGDLS, CDR2 YYNGEE. The V and J ends lost 0 bases and 2 bases respectively, with 4 bases between them. The CDR3 totals 13 residues. For the CDR3, the DNA is TGTGCCAGCAGCGTAGCTCACACAGATACGCAGTATTTT. As protein: CASSVAHTDTQYF.

The genes are TRBV13 and TRBJ2-3, with TRBD1 matching 8 bases. This CDR3 is 15 amino acids long. V was clipped by 4 bases and J by 0 bases; unmatched bases: 3. CDR1 is PRHDT, CDR2 FYEKMQ, per germline (reference sequence). The CDR3 coding sequence is TGTGCCAGCAGCTCGTGGGACAGGAGCACAGATACGCAGTATTTT. Translation gives CASSSWDRSTDTQYF.

The V and J genes are TRBV5-1 and TRBJ1-2, with D maybe TRBD1 (5 bases). Germline CDR1 is SGHRS and CDR2 is YFSETQ. Trimming removed 5 bases at V and 8 bases at J, with 19 bases between. This CDR3 has 14 amino acids. As DNA, the CDR3 is TGCGCCAGCAGGCCGCGGTGGGGGAACCAAGGCTACACCTTC. It is translated as CASRPRWGNQGYTF.

J is TRBJ1-1 and V is TRBV12-3 or TRBV12-4, with a weak D call TRBD1 (5 bases). The CDR3 sequence is 14 residues long. Trimming cost V 2 bases and J 0 bases, with 7 bases left between them. The CDR3 DNA reads as TGTGCCAGCAGTTTAAGGGGAGTGAACACTGAAGCTTTCTTT. Its translation is CASSLRGVNTEAFF.

V gene TRBV4-1 combines with J gene TRBJ1-4; no clear D. The germline V and J ends were trimmed by 3 bases and 4 bases, with 15 bases remaining between them. CDR1 is MGHRA, CDR2 YSYEKL, per germline. The CDR3 loop spans 16 amino acids. CDR3 sequence reads: CASSQGRASINEKLFF. The CDR3 DNA sequence: TGCGCCAGCAGCCAGGGCAGAGCCTCTATTAATGAAAAACTGTTTTTT.

The V call is TRBV20-1, the J call TRBJ2-5, with 9 nucleotides matching TRBD2. The germline V gene has CDR1 DFQATT and CDR2 SNEGSKA (reference sequence). CDR3 length: 16 residues. V was pared by 0 bases and J by 2 bases, with 7 bases of the junction left unmatched. The CDR3 reads CSAREGPLAGQETQYF. The CDR3 nucleotides are TGCAGTGCTAGAGAAGGCCCGCTAGCGGGGCAAGAGACCCAGTACTTC.

The CDR3 sequence is CASSQVVRGSYGYTF. DNA for the CDR3: TGTGCCAGCAGCCAAGTCGTCAGGGGAAGCTATGGCTACACCTTC. The chain joins TRBV3-1 to TRBJ1-2; D is possibly TRBD1 (6 bases). From germline, CDR1 is LGHDT and CDR2 YNNKEL (reference sequence). The CDR3 consists of 15 residues. With 1 base removed from V and 4 bases from J, the gap between germline ends came to 13 bases.

This clonotype was observed a handful of times. This chain connects TRBV4-1 to TRBJ2-6, with D unclear. This CDR3 contains 17 residues. The germline V and J ends were trimmed by 3 bases and 0 bases, with 12 bases remaining between them. Germline V gene data show CDR1 as MGHRA and CDR2 as YSYEKL. As DNA, the CDR3 is TGCGCCAGCAGCCACGGGCCCCGGCGCTCTGGGGCCAACGTCCTGACTTTC. Translated, it gives CASSHGPRRSGANVLTF.

The chain couples TRBV18 to TRBJ1-1; TRBD1 agrees at 7 bases. Trimming cost V 4 bases and J 5 bases; bases outside gene matches: 4. The CDR3 covers 13 residues. Germline CDR1 and CDR2: KGHSH and LQKENI. The CDR3 loop reads CASSRDSRTEAFF. DNA for the CDR3: TGTGCCAGCTCACGGGACAGTAGGACTGAAGCTTTCTTT.

The chain couples TRBV9 to TRBJ2-5; TRBD1 matches at 8 bases. From germline, CDR1 is SGDLS and CDR2 YYNGEE. The CDR3 has 15 amino acids. V shed 3 bases, J shed 2 bases, and the junction held 6 bases outside the gene matches. CDR3 in amino acids: CASSADRGVQETQYF. The CDR3 bases are TGTGCCAGCAGCGCCGACAGGGGTGTACAAGAGACCCAGTACTTC.

The count of this clonotype is one. V is TRBV7-8 and J is TRBJ2-7, with 10 bases matching TRBD1. Trimming at V came to 4 bases and at J to 3 bases, leaving 9 bases not matched to a gene. The CDR3 is 16 residues long. The germline V gene has CDR1 SGHVS and CDR2 FQNEAQ. CDR3 residues: CASSYPGTGVYYEQYF. Written as DNA, the CDR3 is TGTGCCAGCAGCTACCCCGGGACAGGGGTTTACTACGAGCAGTACTTC.

The V gene is TRBV12-3 or TRBV12-4, the J gene TRBJ1-5; 7 bases are a match to TRBD1. The trim removed 4 bases at V and 7 bases at J, leaving 16 bases unmatched. This CDR3 has 17 residues. DNA of the CDR3: TGTGCCAGCAGTTCCGAAGGAGGGGGCCAAGGAAACCAGCCCCAGCATTTT. Translation gives CASSSEGGGQGNQPQHF.

A note on this clonotype: The junction departs from the called germline gene at one end, perhaps through a read error. The rearrangement uses TRBV7-2 and TRBJ1-5; D ambiguous. This CDR3 region has 16 residues. The germline CDR1 and CDR2 sequences are SGHTA and FQGNSA. DNA for the CDR3: TGTGCCAGCAGCCCACTTCGGGTGGGTAGGGATCACCCCCAGCATTTT. Translated: CASSPLRVGRDHPQHF.

This clonotype was seen only once. The chain links TRBV7-3 to TRBJ2-3; 7 nucleotides match TRBD1. V lost 1 base to trimming and J lost 3 bases; unmatched junction nucleotides: 7. The CDR3 is 16 amino acids. The germline V gene encodes CDR1 SGHTA and CDR2 FQGTGA. Here the CDR3 reads CASSLKGGSPTDTQYF. The CDR3 region has the DNA TGTGCCAGCAGCTTAAAAGGGGGCAGCCCGACAGATACGCAGTATTTT.

The chain recombines TRBV30 with TRBJ2-5, with D possibly TRBD2 on 5 matching bases. This CDR3 region has 13 residues. V was clipped by 2 bases and J by 4 bases, with 11 bases between them. Per germline, CDR1 GTSNPN and CDR2 SVGIG (reference sequence). CDR3 loop: CAWSFHRGETQYF. CDR3 nucleotides: TGTGCCTGGAGTTTTCACCGGGGAGAGACCCAGTACTTC. Filled out from reference TRBV30 and TRBJ2-5, the complete variable domain reads SQTIHQWPATLVQPVGSPLSLECTVEGTSNPNLYWYRQAAGRGLQLLFYSVGIGQISSEVPQNLSASRPQDRQFILSSKKLLLSDSGFYLCAWSFHRGETQYFGPGTRLLVL.

This chain uses TRBV4-3 with TRBJ2-2; D is undetermined. The CDR3 is made up of 19 amino acids. CDR1 is LGHNA, CDR2 YSLEER, per germline. The ends were cut back, 0 bases at V and 4 bases at J, with 21 bases in the middle. This chain's CDR3 is CASSQEMITIRFVTGELFF. The CDR3, as DNA: TGCGCCAGCAGCCAAGAGATGATCACTATTAGGTTTGTCACCGGGGAGCTGTTTTTT.

The chain combines TRBV28 with TRBJ1-5; D unresolved. The V gene lost 4 bases and the J gene lost 1 base, with 11 bases spanning the gap. The CDR3 covers 15 residues. CDR1 and CDR2 from the germline V gene are MDHEN and SYDVKM. CDR3 sequence (DNA): TGTGCCAGCAGTTCCCCGGGGAGGAGCAATCAGCCCCAGCATTTT. Translated: CASSSPGRSNQPQHF.

The genes are TRBV7-8 and TRBJ1-1; D gene unclear. Germline CDR1 and CDR2: SGHVS and FQNEAQ. This CDR3 spans 16 amino acids. V was pared by 1 base and J by 3 bases, with 15 bases between. The CDR3 here is CASSLGPLYRDTEAFF. CDR3 nucleotide sequence: TGTGCCAGCAGCTTAGGACCCTTATATAGGGACACTGAAGCTTTCTTT.

The chain combines TRBV7-9 with TRBJ1-1, with 8 bases aligning to TRBD1. Trimming at V came to 4 bases and at J to 1 base, leaving 5 bases not matched to a gene. Germline CDR1 is SEHNR and CDR2 is FQNEAQ (reference sequence). There are 15 residues in the CDR3. The CDR3 DNA follows: TGTGCCAGCAGCTCTTCCGGGACAGGGAACACTGAAGCTTTCTTT. This gives the protein CASSSSGTGNTEAFF. The whole variable domain, remainder taken from reference TRBV7-9 and TRBJ1-1, is DTGVSQNPRHKITKRGQNVTFRCDPISEHNRLYWYRQTLGQGPEFLTYFQNEAQLEKSRLLSDRFSAERPKGSFSTLEIQRTEQGDSAMYLCASSSSGTGNTEAFFGQGTRLTVV.

The CDR3 sequence is CATSSQGRAEAFF. CDR3 sequence (DNA): TGTGCCACCAGCAGTCAGGGCAGGGCTGAAGCTTTCTTT. V usage is TRBV15 and J usage is TRBJ1-1; a weak D match, TRBD1 (5 bases). V lost 3 bases and J lost 6, with 11 bases in between. Germline CDR1 LNHNV, CDR2 YYDKDF (reference sequence). This CDR3 region has 13 residues.

The J gene is TRBJ2-7, the V gene TRBV27; D assignment may be TRBD1 or TRBD2 (5 bases each). Trimming left V 7 bases short and J 1 base short, with 14 bases between. Germline V gene sequence: CDR1 MNHEY, CDR2 SMNVEV (reference sequence). The CDR3 extends over 14 amino acids. The CDR3 sequence is CASKWDHTSYEQYF. DNA of the CDR3: TGTGCCAGCAAGTGGGACCACACGTCCTACGAGCAGTACTTC.

The chain joins TRBV6-5 to TRBJ2-7; 8 nucleotides agree with TRBD2. The CDR3 contains 14 residues. V gave up 2 bases and J gave up 4 bases; unmatched junction bases: 4. Germline lookup yields CDR1 MNHEY and CDR2 SVGAGI. The CDR3, as DNA: TGTGCCAGCAGTTACAGCGGGAGATTATACGAGCAGTACTTC. This translates into CASSYSGRLYEQYF.